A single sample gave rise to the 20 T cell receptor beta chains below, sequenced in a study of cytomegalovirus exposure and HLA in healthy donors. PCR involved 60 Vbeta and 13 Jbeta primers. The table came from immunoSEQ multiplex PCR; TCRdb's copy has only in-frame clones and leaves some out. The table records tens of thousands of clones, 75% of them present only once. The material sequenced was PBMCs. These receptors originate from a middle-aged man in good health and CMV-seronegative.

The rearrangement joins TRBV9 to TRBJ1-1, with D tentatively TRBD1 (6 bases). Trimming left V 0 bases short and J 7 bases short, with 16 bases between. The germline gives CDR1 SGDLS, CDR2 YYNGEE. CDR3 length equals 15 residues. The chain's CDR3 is CASSVATGGAIEAFF. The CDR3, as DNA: TGTGCCAGCAGCGTAGCTACGGGGGGCGCCATTGAAGCTTTCTTT.

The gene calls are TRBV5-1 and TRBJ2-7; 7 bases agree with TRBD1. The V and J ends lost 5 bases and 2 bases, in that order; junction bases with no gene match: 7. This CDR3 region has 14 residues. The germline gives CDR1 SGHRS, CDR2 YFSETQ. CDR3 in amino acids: CASSFGTDTYEQYF. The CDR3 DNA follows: TGCGCCAGCAGTTTCGGGACAGATACCTACGAGCAGTACTTC.

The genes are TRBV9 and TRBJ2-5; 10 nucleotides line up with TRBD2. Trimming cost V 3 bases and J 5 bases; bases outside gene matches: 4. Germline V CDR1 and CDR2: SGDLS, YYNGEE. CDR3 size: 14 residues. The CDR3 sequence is CASSAGLAMETQYF. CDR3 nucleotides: TGTGCCAGCAGCGCGGGACTAGCGATGGAGACCCAGTACTTC.

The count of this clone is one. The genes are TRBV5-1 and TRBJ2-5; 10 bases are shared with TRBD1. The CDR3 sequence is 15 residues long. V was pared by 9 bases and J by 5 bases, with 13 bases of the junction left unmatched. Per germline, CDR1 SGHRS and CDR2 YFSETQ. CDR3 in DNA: TGCGCCACCGGGAACGCGGACAGGGGGTTGGAGACCCAGTACTTC. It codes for CATGNADRGLETQYF. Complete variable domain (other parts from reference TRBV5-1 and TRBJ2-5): KAGVTQTPRYLIKTRGQQVTLSCSPISGHRSVSWYQQTPGQGLQFLFEYFSETQRNKGNFPGRFSGRQFSNSRSEMNVSTLELGDSALYLCATGNADRGLETQYFGPGTRLLVL.

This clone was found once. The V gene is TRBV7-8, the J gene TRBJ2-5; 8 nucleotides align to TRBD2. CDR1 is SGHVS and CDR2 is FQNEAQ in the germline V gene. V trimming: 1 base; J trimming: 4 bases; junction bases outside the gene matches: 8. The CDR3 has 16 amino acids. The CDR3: CASSLESGGGRETQYF. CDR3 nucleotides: TGTGCCAGCAGCTTAGAGAGCGGGGGAGGCCGAGAGACCCAGTACTTC. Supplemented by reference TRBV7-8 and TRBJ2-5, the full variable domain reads GAGVSQSPRYKVAKRGQDVALRCDPISGHVSLFWYQQALGQGPEFLTYFQNEAQLDKSGLPSDRFFAERPEGSVSTLKIQRTQQEDSAVYLCASSLESGGGRETQYFGPGTRLLVL.

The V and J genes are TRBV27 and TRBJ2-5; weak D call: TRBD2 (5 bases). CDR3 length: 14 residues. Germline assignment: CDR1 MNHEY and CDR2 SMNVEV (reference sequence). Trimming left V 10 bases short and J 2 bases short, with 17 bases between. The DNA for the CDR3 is TGTGCCACACACTATAAGCCGGGACAAGAGACCCAGTACTTC. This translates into CATHYKPGQETQYF.

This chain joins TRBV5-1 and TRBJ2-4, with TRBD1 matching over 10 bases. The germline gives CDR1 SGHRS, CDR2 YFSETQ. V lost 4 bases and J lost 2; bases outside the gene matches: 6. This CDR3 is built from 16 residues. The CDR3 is CASSPGTGVTKNIQYF. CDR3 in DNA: TGCGCCAGCAGCCCCGGGACAGGGGTAACCAAAAACATTCAGTACTTC.

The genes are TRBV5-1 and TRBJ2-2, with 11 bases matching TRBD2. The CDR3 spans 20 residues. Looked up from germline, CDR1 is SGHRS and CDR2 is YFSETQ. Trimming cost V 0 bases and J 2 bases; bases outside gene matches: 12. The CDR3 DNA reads TGCGCCAGCAGCTTGGTGGTCCGGACTAGCGGGTCTGCTAACACCGGGGAGCTGTTTTTT. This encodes CASSLVVRTSGSANTGELFF.

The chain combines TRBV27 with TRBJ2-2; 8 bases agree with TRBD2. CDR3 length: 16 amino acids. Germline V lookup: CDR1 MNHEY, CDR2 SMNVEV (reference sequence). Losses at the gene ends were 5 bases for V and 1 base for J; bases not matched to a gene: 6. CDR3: CASSAIAGRNTGELFF. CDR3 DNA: TGTGCCAGCAGTGCAATAGCGGGAAGGAACACCGGGGAGCTGTTTTTT.

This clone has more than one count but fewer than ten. This CDR3 is CSVESAGGAWETQYF. For the CDR3, the DNA is TGCAGCGTTGAGTCGGCAGGGGGCGCTTGGGAGACCCAGTACTTC. The chain joins TRBV29-1 to TRBJ2-5; 8 bases match TRBD1. Unmatched junction bases numbered 11, after V lost 3 bases and J lost 5 bases. This CDR3 has 15 amino acids. Germline CDR1 reads SQVTM; CDR2 reads ANQGSEA.

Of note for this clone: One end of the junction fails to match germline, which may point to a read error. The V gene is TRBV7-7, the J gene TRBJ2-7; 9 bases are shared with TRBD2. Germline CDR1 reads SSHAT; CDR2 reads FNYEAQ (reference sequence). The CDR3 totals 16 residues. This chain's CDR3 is CASSPGGLAGIYEQYF. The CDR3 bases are TGTGCTAGCAGCCCCGGAGGGCTAGCGGGAATCTACGAGCAGTACTTC.

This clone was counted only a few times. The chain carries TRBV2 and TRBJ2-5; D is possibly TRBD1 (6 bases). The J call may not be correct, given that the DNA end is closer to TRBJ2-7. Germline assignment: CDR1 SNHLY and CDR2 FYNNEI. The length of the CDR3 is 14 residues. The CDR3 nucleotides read TGTGCCAGCAACAAGCCAGGGGATGTCTACGAGCAGTACTTC. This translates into CASNKPGDVYEQYF.

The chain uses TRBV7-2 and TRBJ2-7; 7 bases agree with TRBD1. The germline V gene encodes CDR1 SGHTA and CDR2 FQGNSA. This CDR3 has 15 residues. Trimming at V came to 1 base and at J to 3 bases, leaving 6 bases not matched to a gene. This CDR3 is CASSLDRGHFYEQYF. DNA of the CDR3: TGTGCCAGCAGCTTAGATAGGGGGCACTTCTACGAGCAGTACTTC.

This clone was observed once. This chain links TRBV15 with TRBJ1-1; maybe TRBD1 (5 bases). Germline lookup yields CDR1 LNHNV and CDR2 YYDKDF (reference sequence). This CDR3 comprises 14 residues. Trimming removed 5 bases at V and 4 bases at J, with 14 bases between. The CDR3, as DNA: TGTGCCACCAGCCCGAGCTTAGGGGCCACTGAAGCTTTCTTT. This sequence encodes CATSPSLGATEAFF.

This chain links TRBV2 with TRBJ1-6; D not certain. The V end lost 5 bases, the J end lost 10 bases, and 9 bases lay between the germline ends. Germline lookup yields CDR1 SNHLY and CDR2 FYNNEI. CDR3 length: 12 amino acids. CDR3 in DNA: TGTGCCAGCAGTCTTATACAGTCACCCCTCCACTTT. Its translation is CASSLIQSPLHF.

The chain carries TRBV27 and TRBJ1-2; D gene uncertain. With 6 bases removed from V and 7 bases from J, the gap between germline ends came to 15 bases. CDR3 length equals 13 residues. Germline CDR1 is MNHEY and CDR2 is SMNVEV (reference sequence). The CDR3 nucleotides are TGTGCCAGCAGAGATACAAGACAAGGTGGCTACACCTTC. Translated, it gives CASRDTRQGGYTF.

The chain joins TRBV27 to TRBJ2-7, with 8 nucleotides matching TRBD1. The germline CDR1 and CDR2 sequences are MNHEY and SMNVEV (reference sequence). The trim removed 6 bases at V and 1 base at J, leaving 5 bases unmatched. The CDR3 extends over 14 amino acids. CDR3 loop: CASRGTGYSYEQYF. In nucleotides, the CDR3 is TGTGCCAGCAGGGGGACAGGTTATTCCTACGAGCAGTACTTC.

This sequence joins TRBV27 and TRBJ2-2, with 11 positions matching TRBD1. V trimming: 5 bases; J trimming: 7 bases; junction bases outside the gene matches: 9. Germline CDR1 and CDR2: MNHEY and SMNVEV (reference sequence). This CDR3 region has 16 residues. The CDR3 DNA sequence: TGTGCCAGCAGTACCCGGACAGGGGGCTTCGGCGGGGAGCTGTTTTTT. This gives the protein CASSTRTGGFGGELFF.

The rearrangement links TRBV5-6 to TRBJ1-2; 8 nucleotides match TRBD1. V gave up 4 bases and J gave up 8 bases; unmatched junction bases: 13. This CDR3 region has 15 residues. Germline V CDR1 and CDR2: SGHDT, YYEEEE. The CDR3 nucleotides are TGTGCCAGCAGCCCGGACAGGGCTGATTTTTTGGGCTACACCTTC. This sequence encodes CASSPDRADFLGYTF.

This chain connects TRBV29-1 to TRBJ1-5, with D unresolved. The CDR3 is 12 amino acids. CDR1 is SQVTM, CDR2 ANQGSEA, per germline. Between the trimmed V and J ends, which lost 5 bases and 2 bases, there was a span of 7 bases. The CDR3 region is CSVKGGNQPQHF. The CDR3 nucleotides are TGCAGCGTTAAGGGAGGCAATCAGCCCCAGCATTTT.